Below, one T cell receptor (beta chain) is given with its context. Antigen specificity is unknown. The CDR3 totals 24 residues. Germline trimming cut 5 bases from V and 5 bases from J; bases unmatched to any gene: 31. The data were produced by immunoSEQ multiplex PCR, yet TCRdb's version contains in-frame clones alone and is incomplete. The sample consists of just under 20,000 clones, more than 65% of them appearing once. This record comes from a study of somatic mutations in cytotoxic T cells in rheumatoid arthritis. General study findings and limits: Slight underrepresentation of TRBV07 in rheumatoid arthritis patients was not adjusted for multiple comparisons.

This clonotype originated in a woman in her forties or fifties in good health. What was sequenced was CD8+ T cells sorted from blood. This sequence joins TRBV6-7 and TRBJ1-5, with 12 positions matching TRBD1. TRBV6-7 counts as an open reading frame of uncertain function. The CDR3 nucleotides read TGTGCCAGCAGTCCTCAATCACCGACCCCGGGACAGGGGGCTAAGGGACCAGCTGATCAGCCCCAGCATTTT. Its translation is CASSPQSPTPGQGAKGPADQPQHF.